Below are 23 T cell receptor beta chains sequenced from a single sample in a study of OX40 agonist ivuxolimab in advanced cancers. Only in-frame clones appear in the TCRdb table, and some are missing; sequencing was by immunoSEQ multiplex PCR. The sample lists about 58,000 clones; roughly nine tenths were seen once. The sequencing here drew on CD4+ or CD8+ T cells sorted from blood, taken in a trial of the OX40 agonist ivuxolimab. Receptor source: an adult with an advanced solid tumor such as melanoma, head and neck, liver or kidney cancer.

The chain uses TRBV6-5 and TRBJ2-7; D unclear. Trimming left V 0 bases short and J 7 bases short, with 10 bases between. In germline, CDR1 is MNHEY, CDR2 SVGAGI. This CDR3 has 13 residues. The CDR3 spells CASSYSAWKEQYF. The DNA for the CDR3 is TGTGCCAGCAGTTACTCGGCATGGAAGGAGCAGTACTTC.

The chain recombines TRBV4-1 with TRBJ2-7; D unclear. CDR1 and CDR2 from the germline V gene are MGHRA and YSYEKL. This CDR3 contains 13 residues. Trimming removed 2 bases from V and 3 bases from J, with 8 bases in between. The DNA for the CDR3 is TGCGCCAGCAGCCAATCCCCAGGCTACGAGCAGTACTTC. Its translation is CASSQSPGYEQYF.

This clone appeared once. The rearrangement joins TRBV7-2 to TRBJ2-5; 12 positions agree with TRBD2. The J call could be wrong; TRBJ2-7 is a better fit for the DNA end. The CDR3 runs to 15 residues. CDR1 SGHTA and CDR2 FQGNSA come from the germline V gene. CDR3: CASSYSSGGAYEQYF. CDR3 nucleotide sequence: TGTGCCAGCAGCTACTCTAGCGGGGGGGCCTACGAGCAGTACTTC.

Only a few counts were recorded for this clone. The CDR3 DNA sequence: TGTGCCAGCAGCTTAGCGGGGCAGGGGCAGTACTTC. Translation gives CASSLAGQGQYF. The gene calls are TRBV7-9 and TRBJ2-7; D is possibly TRBD1 (5 bases). CDR3 size: 12 residues. CDR1 and CDR2 from the germline V gene are SEHNR and FQNEAQ (reference sequence). V dropped 0 bases and J dropped 9 bases, with 9 bases sitting between them. Supplemented by reference TRBV7-9 and TRBJ2-7, the full variable domain reads DTGVSQNPRHKITKRGQNVTFRCDPISEHNRLYWYRQTLGQGPEFLTYFQNEAQLEKSRLLSDRFSAERPKGSFSTLEIQRTEQGDSAMYLCASSLAGQGQYFGPGTRLTVT.

The gene calls are TRBV7-3 and TRBJ2-7; TRBD1 might be the D (6 bases). Germline V gives CDR1 SGHTA, CDR2 FQGTGA. The CDR3 has 15 residues. Trimming took off 5 bases at V and 0 bases at J, with 14 bases between the two ends. The CDR3 loop is CASSAADSLSYEQYF. CDR3 in DNA: TGTGCCAGCAGCGCCGCGGACAGCCTCTCCTACGAGCAGTACTTC.

The chain uses TRBV5-5 and TRBJ2-7, with D possibly matching TRBD1 (6 bases). Looked up from germline, CDR1 is SGHKS and CDR2 is YYEKEE (reference sequence). The CDR3 is 15 amino acids. Trimming left V 5 bases short and J 4 bases short, with 19 bases between. CDR3 protein: CASRRQGIQGYEQYF. Written as DNA, the CDR3 is TGTGCCAGCAGACGGCAGGGGATTCAGGGTTACGAGCAGTACTTC.

In nucleotides, the CDR3 is TGTGCCAGCAGTTCACCCGACGGGGCTAAGCCCCAGCATTTT. Translated: CASSSPDGAKPQHF. The chain combines TRBV28 with TRBJ1-5, with D perhaps matching TRBD1 (5 bases). Germline CDR1 is MDHEN and CDR2 is SYDVKM. This CDR3 has 14 amino acids. V was clipped by 4 bases and J by 8 bases, with 15 bases between them.

This chain connects TRBV4-2 to TRBJ1-2, with D possibly matching TRBD1 (5 bases). This CDR3 has 16 amino acids. Trimming left V 0 bases short and J 1 base short, with 12 bases between. Germline V lookup: CDR1 LGHNA, CDR2 YNFKEQ. The DNA of the CDR3 is TGTGCCAGCAGCCAAGATTCGGGGGTCCTTAACTATGGCTACACCTTC. Amino acids: CASSQDSGVLNYGYTF.

DNA of the CDR3: TGTGCCACCAGCCCGGGTTGGGGCAGGGGTGGCTACACCTTC. Its translation: CATSPGWGRGGYTF. The V gene is TRBV15, the J gene TRBJ1-2; a weak D match, TRBD1 (6 bases). Germline lookup yields CDR1 LNHNV and CDR2 YYDKDF (reference sequence). The length of the CDR3 is 14 residues. Trimming cost V 5 bases and J 7 bases, with 17 bases left between them.

Only a few counts were recorded for this clone. The rearrangement joins TRBV19 to TRBJ2-7, with TRBD1 identical over 10 bases. The CDR3 sequence is 13 residues long. Germline V gene sequence: CDR1 LNHDA, CDR2 SQIVND (reference sequence). Unmatched junction bases numbered 2, after V lost 6 bases and J lost 3 bases. This CDR3 reads CASSRTGGYEQYF. The DNA of the CDR3 is TGTGCCAGTAGCCGGACAGGGGGCTACGAGCAGTACTTC.

The CDR3 sequence: CASNGDLPYEQYF. CDR3 nucleotides: TGCGCCAGCAACGGTGATCTCCCCTACGAGCAGTACTTC. The chain carries TRBV5-1 and TRBJ2-7; D gene ambiguous. The length of the CDR3 is 13 residues. The germline gives CDR1 SGHRS, CDR2 YFSETQ. V lost 6 bases to trimming and J lost 2 bases, with 12 bases between them.

This clone has a single count. The chain carries TRBV6-1 and TRBJ1-4; the match to TRBD1 covers 10 bases. V was clipped by 6 bases and J by 8 bases; unmatched bases: 3. Germline V gene lookup returns CDR1 MNHNS and CDR2 SASEGT. CDR3 length: 13 residues. CDR3 loop: CASSPTGGEKLFF. Written as DNA, the CDR3 is TGTGCCAGCAGCCCGACAGGGGGCGAAAAACTGTTTTTT.

The V gene is TRBV19, the J gene TRBJ2-2, with D uncertain. Germline V CDR1 and CDR2: LNHDA, SQIVND (reference sequence). V gave up 5 bases and J gave up 0 bases, with 13 bases separating them. The CDR3 runs 16 residues. The CDR3 DNA sequence: TGTGCCAGTAGTCACTACAGCCTCCCGAACACCGGGGAGCTGTTTTTT. It codes for CASSHYSLPNTGELFF.

This chain joins TRBV7-9 and TRBJ1-2, with D hard to call. Germline V gene lookup returns CDR1 SEHNR and CDR2 FQNEAQ (reference sequence). The CDR3 sequence is 11 residues long. V gave up 5 bases and J gave up 5 bases, with 6 bases separating them. This CDR3 is CASSKEYGYTF. CDR3 DNA sequence: TGTGCCAGCAGCAAAGAGTATGGCTACACCTTC.

The chain couples TRBV15 to TRBJ2-5, with a tentative D call TRBD2 (5 bases). Per germline, CDR1 LNHNV and CDR2 YYDKDF (reference sequence). V dropped 1 base and J dropped 1 base, with 7 bases sitting between them. The CDR3 has 14 residues. The chain's CDR3 is CATSRADSQETQYF. CDR3 coding DNA: TGTGCCACCAGCAGAGCGGACTCCCAAGAGACCCAGTACTTC.

The gene calls are TRBV6-5 and TRBJ1-5; TRBD1 matches at 8 bases. The trim removed 5 bases at V and 5 bases at J, leaving 8 bases unmatched. The CDR3 consists of 15 residues. Per germline, CDR1 MNHEY and CDR2 SVGAGI. The CDR3 loop reads CASSLRQGRYQPQHF. CDR3 in DNA: TGTGCCAGCAGTCTCCGACAGGGGAGGTATCAGCCCCAGCATTTT.

The V call is TRBV5-5, the J call TRBJ1-1, with unresolved D. The germline gives CDR1 SGHKS, CDR2 YYEKEE (reference sequence). Trimming cost V 2 bases and J 0 bases, with 11 bases left between them. This CDR3 is 15 amino acids long. CDR3 amino acids: CASSLFGAMNTEAFF. In nucleotides, the CDR3 is TGTGCCAGCAGCTTATTCGGTGCCATGAACACTGAAGCTTTCTTT.

The chain carries TRBV7-9 and TRBJ2-1; D is uncertain. Trimming stripped 3 bases from V and 7 bases from J, with 4 bases between. In germline, CDR1 is SEHNR, CDR2 FQNEAQ (reference sequence). The CDR3 has 11 amino acids. CDR3 coding DNA: TGTGCCAGCAGCTTTCAAAATGAGCAGTTCTTC. Its translation is CASSFQNEQFF.

The rearrangement uses TRBV5-1 and TRBJ2-7, with D perhaps matching TRBD1 (5 bases). V was shortened by 3 bases and J by 1 base, with 17 bases between the two germline ends. The CDR3 totals 16 residues. Germline CDR1 is SGHRS and CDR2 is YFSETQ. The CDR3 region is CASSSIGEGRSYEQYF. CDR3 nucleotides: TGCGCCAGCAGCTCCATAGGGGAAGGAAGATCCTACGAGCAGTACTTC.

This clone was counted between two and nine times. This rearrangement joins TRBV6-1 to TRBJ1-5, with 7 bases that match TRBD1. In germline, CDR1 is MNHNS, CDR2 SASEGT. Trimming cost V 7 bases and J 7 bases; bases outside gene matches: 7. This CDR3 is built from 13 residues. CDR3: CASTSTGPQPQHF. The CDR3 DNA reads as TGTGCCAGCACCTCGACAGGGCCCCAGCCCCAGCATTTT.

The chain has TRBV5-1 and TRBJ2-3; 8 bases match TRBD1. The CDR3 contains 18 residues. Trimming took 4 bases from V and 0 from J; bases not matched to a gene: 13. Germline V gene lookup returns CDR1 SGHRS and CDR2 YFSETQ. The CDR3 coding sequence is TGCGCCAGCAGCACGCACCACCGACAGGGGACTAGCACAGATACGCAGTATTTT. Protein product: CASSTHHRQGTSTDTQYF. Full variable domain (missing parts from reference TRBV5-1 and TRBJ2-3): KAGVTQTPRYLIKTRGQQVTLSCSPISGHRSVSWYQQTPGQGLQFLFEYFSETQRNKGNFPGRFSGRQFSNSRSEMNVSTLELGDSALYLCASSTHHRQGTSTDTQYFGPGTRLTVL.

By share, this clone counts as medium-sized. The CDR3 reads CASSLATGGDEKLFF. The CDR3 DNA sequence: TGCGCCAGCAGCTTGGCGACAGGAGGGGATGAAAAACTGTTTTTT. The rearrangement links TRBV5-1 to TRBJ1-4; TRBD1 is a possible D gene (6 bases). The germline gives CDR1 SGHRS, CDR2 YFSETQ. The CDR3 extends over 15 amino acids. Deletions cut 0 bases from V and 6 bases from J, with 12 bases between.

A few counts support this clone. The J gene is TRBJ1-2, the V gene TRBV19; the D gene is possibly TRBD1 (5 bases). This CDR3 spans 13 amino acids. Trimming removed 4 bases from V and 4 bases from J, with 10 bases in between. Germline lookup yields CDR1 LNHDA and CDR2 SQIVND (reference sequence). This CDR3 reads CASSRGEGYGYTF. The CDR3 bases are TGTGCCAGTAGTAGGGGCGAAGGCTATGGCTACACCTTC.